The clone carrying this TCR beta chain was observed at least ten times. Its antigen is unidentified. This sample stems from a study of human T cells and chemical hapten exposure. Study-wide points: High-frequency TCRs, those above 1 in 1000, stayed the same after DPC sensitization.

Time point in this sample: pre-sensitization, week 0. Treatment in this sample: therapeutic diphenylcyclopropenone sensitization with weekly scalp DPC. Authors' analysis steps: Per-sample TCR counts ranged from roughly 20,000 to 700,000, median roughly 98,000. MiXCR, run by TCRdb on the RACE reads, gives a single entry per CDR3 protein. The V and J calls and clone size are TCRdb's, not the authors'. The data contain some 400,000 distinct CDR3 sequences, 4.5% to 5.5% of them singletons. The input for sequencing was whole blood, taken in connection with sensitization to the hapten diphenylcyclopropenone (DPC). The receptor was isolated from a woman aged 45-60 years with alopecia areata. Some clones in this sample may be carry-over from other donors' samples.

CDR3 DNA: TGTGCCAGCAGCTCGGACAGGGCCGTGTACGAGCAGTACTTC. Its translation: CASSSDRAVYEQYF. J is TRBJ2-7 and V is TRBV7-9; 8 positions match TRBD1. This CDR3 has 14 residues. The germline V gene has CDR1 SEHNR and CDR2 FQNEAQ (reference sequence). V lost 4 bases, J lost 4 bases, and 6 bases stayed unmatched.